The 23 T cell receptor beta chains listed next were all sequenced from one sample in a study of blood T cell repertoires in COVID-19. The table came from immunoSEQ multiplex PCR; TCRdb's copy has only in-frame clones and leaves some out. Here the sample spans roughly 120,000 clones, about 80% being singletons. The sequenced material came from peripheral blood. The receptors derive from a woman in her fifties or sixties with acute or convalescent COVID-19.

The chain carries TRBV2 and TRBJ1-1; D ambiguous. Germline V lookup: CDR1 SNHLY, CDR2 FYNNEI. The CDR3 contains 15 residues. Trimming pared 6 bases from V and 0 bases from J, leaving 14 bases between. The CDR3 protein is CASSLEGLMNTEAFF. The CDR3 coding sequence is TGTGCCAGCAGCCTGGAGGGTCTAATGAACACTGAAGCTTTCTTT.

This clone was seen a few times. The rearrangement uses TRBV3-1 (or the pseudogene TRBV3-2) and TRBJ1-1, with TRBD1 as a possible D gene (5 bases). From germline, CDR1 is LGHDT and CDR2 YNNKEL (reference sequence). This CDR3 has 14 amino acids. V was trimmed by 4 bases and J by 4 bases, leaving 13 bases between them. The CDR3 protein is CASSPTLGGTEAFF. The CDR3 DNA is TGTGCCAGCAGCCCTACTTTGGGGGGCACTGAAGCTTTCTTT.

The chain carries TRBV27 and TRBJ1-4; possible D gene TRBD1, 5 bases. Germline lookup yields CDR1 MNHEY and CDR2 SMNVEV (reference sequence). The CDR3 sequence is 13 residues long. V was pared by 8 bases and J by 8 bases, with 15 bases between. The CDR3 here is CASQGPTREKLFF. The CDR3 nucleotides are TGTGCCAGCCAGGGCCCCACTCGGGAAAAACTGTTTTTT.

This rearrangement joins TRBV6-1 to TRBJ1-1; a possible D gene is TRBD1 (5 bases). With 4 bases removed from V and 5 bases from J, the gap between germline ends came to 23 bases. Germline CDR1 reads MNHNS; CDR2 reads SASEGT. The CDR3 has 17 residues. The CDR3 DNA reads as TGTGCCAGCAGTGTTGAGAATGGGGCGGCTACCATGACTGAAGCTTTCTTT. Translating it yields CASSVENGAATMTEAFF.

The rearrangement uses TRBV19 and TRBJ1-6, with TRBD1 matching 7 bases. J gave up 7 bases and V 1 base, and 4 bases lay outside the gene matches. This CDR3 is built from 15 residues. The germline V gene has CDR1 LNHDA and CDR2 SQIVND (reference sequence). In DNA form, the CDR3 reads TGTGCCAGTAGTATAGGACAGGGCGGCAATTCACCCCTCCACTTT. Encoded protein: CASSIGQGGNSPLHF.

This rearrangement joins TRBV5-4 to TRBJ1-6, with 7 bases that match TRBD1. Germline V gives CDR1 SGHNT, CDR2 YYREEE (reference sequence). The CDR3 is made up of 15 amino acids. The V gene end was trimmed by 3 bases and the J gene end by 4 bases; junction bases not matched to a gene: 4. Here the CDR3 reads CASSSYRGYNSPLHF. CDR3 DNA sequence: TGTGCCAGCAGCTCGTACAGGGGTTATAATTCACCCCTCCACTTT.

For the CDR3, the DNA is TGTGCCAGCAGCCAAGGGAGGACAGGTTTAACTGAAGCTTTCTTT. Its translation: CASSQGRTGLTEAFF. The chain uses TRBV3-1 (or the pseudogene TRBV3-2) and TRBJ1-1, with 7 bases that match TRBD1. V dropped 1 base and J dropped 5; count of bases not matched to a gene: 7. The germline CDR1 and CDR2 sequences are LGHDT and YNNKEL (reference sequence). The CDR3 contains 15 residues.

This chain connects TRBV19 to TRBJ2-4; possibly TRBD2 for D (6 bases). Germline V gives CDR1 LNHDA, CDR2 SQIVND (reference sequence). V was pared by 3 bases and J by 0 bases, with 12 bases between. The CDR3 has 16 amino acids. Here the CDR3 reads CASSIGLAIAKNIQYF. The CDR3 nucleotides are TGTGCCAGTAGTATCGGGCTAGCGATAGCCAAAAACATTCAGTACTTC. The whole variable domain, filled in from reference TRBV19 and TRBJ2-4, reads DGGITQSPKYLFRKEGQNVTLSCEQNLNHDAMYWYRQDPGQGLRLIYYSQIVNDFQKGDIAEGYSVSREKKESFPLTVTSAQKNPTAFYLCASSIGLAIAKNIQYFGAGTRLSVL.

The chain recombines TRBV19 with TRBJ2-2; 7 nucleotides match TRBD2. CDR1 and CDR2 (germline): LNHDA, SQIVND (reference sequence). The CDR3 runs 14 residues. The J segment lost 4 bases and the V segment lost 8 bases, leaving 7 bases of the junction unmatched. CDR3 protein: CASGLLATTGELFF. CDR3 DNA: TGTGCCAGTGGCTTACTAGCGACCACCGGGGAGCTGTTTTTT.

On this clone: The same CDR3 can be traced to other DNA sequences in this sample. The chain links TRBV6-5 to TRBJ1-2; 7 positions agree with TRBD1. Germline trimming cut 6 bases from V and 4 bases from J; bases unmatched to any gene: 5. The length of the CDR3 is 13 residues. Germline lookup yields CDR1 MNHEY and CDR2 SVGAGI. The CDR3 DNA is TGTGCCAGCAGCCCGGCAGGGGGCTATGGCTACACCTTC. Translating it yields CASSPAGGYGYTF.

This clone appeared once. The V call is TRBV10-3, the J call TRBJ2-1, with D perhaps matching TRBD2 (7 bases). The V end was cut by 11 bases, the J end by 2 bases, with 13 bases between. The CDR3 is 13 residues long. CDR1 and CDR2 from the germline V gene are ENHRY and SYGVKD. This CDR3 is CAAGGGTYNEQFF. CDR3 nucleotide sequence: TGTGCCGCTGGGGGGGGCACCTACAATGAGCAGTTCTTC.

This clone was seen more than once but under ten times. This chain uses TRBV18 with TRBJ2-7, with 9 bases aligning to TRBD2. Germline CDR1 KGHSH, CDR2 LQKENI. V lost 6 bases, J lost 6 bases, and 9 bases stayed unmatched. The CDR3 extends over 14 amino acids. CDR3 nucleotides: TGTGCCAGCTCCCCCTGGCCTAGCGGGGCCGAGCAGTACTTC. This sequence encodes CASSPWPSGAEQYF.

The chain carries TRBV19 and TRBJ1-5; TRBD1 agrees at 7 bases. The germline V gene has CDR1 LNHDA and CDR2 SQIVND (reference sequence). The CDR3 sequence is 14 residues long. V trimming: 0 bases; J trimming: 12 bases; junction bases outside the gene matches: 8. The CDR3 protein is CASSIDQAGGYQHF. For the CDR3, the DNA is TGTGCCAGTAGTATAGATCAGGCAGGGGGTTACCAGCATTTT.

This clone has a handful of counts. V and J are TRBV10-2 and TRBJ2-5; a weak D match, TRBD2 (5 bases). This CDR3 comprises 13 residues. V was shortened by 3 bases and J by 5 bases, with 10 bases between the two germline ends. The germline gives CDR1 WSHSY, CDR2 SAAADI. CDR3 coding DNA: TGCGCCAGCAGTGACCTAGCCTTGGAGACCCAGTACTTC. Protein: CASSDLALETQYF.

The gene calls are TRBV5-4 and TRBJ1-2; D might be TRBD1 (5 bases). CDR1 and CDR2 (germline): SGHNT, YYREEE (reference sequence). V was pared by 4 bases and J by 0 bases, with 10 bases between. There are 14 residues in the CDR3. In nucleotides, the CDR3 is TGTGCCAGCAGCGATACAGGAGCTAACTATGGCTACACCTTC. Protein: CASSDTGANYGYTF.

This clone was seen just once. The chain joins TRBV4-1 to TRBJ1-2; no clear D. Germline loops: CDR1 MGHRA, CDR2 YSYEKL. This CDR3 has 13 residues. V lost 6 bases and J lost 8, with 16 bases in between. The CDR3 sequence: CASSGFGSRGYTF. For the CDR3, the DNA is TGCGCCAGCAGTGGTTTCGGGTCGCGGGGCTACACCTTC.

The CDR3 DNA reads TGCGCCAGCAGCTTGGACAGGGTGTGGGGCTACACCTTC. Amino acid sequence: CASSLDRVWGYTF. The V call is TRBV5-1, the J call TRBJ1-2, with D maybe TRBD1 (6 bases). The germline CDR1 and CDR2 sequences are SGHRS and YFSETQ. This CDR3 contains 13 residues. V lost 0 bases and J 8 bases, leaving 11 bases between the germline ends.

This rearrangement joins TRBV6-5 to TRBJ1-1; 11 positions match TRBD1. V lost 6 bases, J lost 5 bases, and 5 bases stayed unmatched. Germline V gene sequence: CDR1 MNHEY, CDR2 SVGAGI. The CDR3 is made up of 14 amino acids. The CDR3 DNA reads TGTGCCAGCAGGGACAGGGGGCTTCGGACTGAAGCTTTCTTT. This gives the protein CASRDRGLRTEAFF.

A few counts support this clone. J is TRBJ2-7 and V is TRBV11-3; maybe TRBD1 (6 bases). The CDR3 has 13 residues. V was cut by 5 bases and J by 1 base, with 9 bases left in between. CDR1 SGHNT and CDR2 YENEEA come from the germline V gene. CDR3: CASSRTGSYEQYF. Here the CDR3 DNA reads TGTGCCAGCAGCCGAACAGGGTCCTACGAGCAGTACTTC.

The chain links TRBV9 to TRBJ1-1, with D hard to call. The germline CDR1 and CDR2 sequences are SGDLS and YYNGEE. The V end lost 4 bases, the J end lost 3 bases, and 28 bases lay between the germline ends. This CDR3 has 19 residues. DNA of the CDR3: TGTGCCAGCAGCCCGTCGACCTTCAATCGGGGTTTTGCGGACACTGAAGCTTTCTTT. Translating it yields CASSPSTFNRGFADTEAFF.

In nucleotides, the CDR3 is TGTGCCAGCAGTGGTTTTAGGACAGGGGTTAGGACTGAAGCTTTCTTT. It encodes CASSGFRTGVRTEAFF. J is TRBJ1-1 and V is TRBV6-1; 9 bases line up with TRBD1. The CDR3 covers 16 residues. Per the germline V gene, CDR1 is MNHNS and CDR2 is SASEGT. The V segment lost 4 bases and the J segment 5 bases; nucleotides outside the gene matches: 11.

V and J are TRBV11-3 and TRBJ2-3; D call uncertain. The V end was cut by 1 base, the J end by 6 bases, with 14 bases between. The CDR3 length is 15 residues. Germline assignment: CDR1 SGHNT and CDR2 YENEEA. CDR3 sequence (DNA): TGTGCCAGCAGCTTAGGGCTAGAGGCAATGGATACGCAGTATTTT. Its protein product is CASSLGLEAMDTQYF.

The genes are TRBV2 and TRBJ2-7, with TRBD1 matching 9 bases. The CDR3 spans 13 residues. Germline assignment: CDR1 SNHLY and CDR2 FYNNEI. V lost 6 bases, J lost 0 bases, and 0 bases stayed unmatched. The CDR3 bases are TGTGCCAGCAGGACAGGGGGCTCCTACGAGCAGTACTTC. The encoded protein is CASRTGGSYEQYF.